This TCR beta chain came from a study of cytomegalovirus exposure and HLA in healthy donors. General study results and limits: A later analysis reported that several of the most significant clusters appeared to be linked to common viral pathogens, among them Epstein-Barr virus. Analysis was carried out at a later point, and it linked a missense DCLRE1C variant to TCR beta V- and J-gene trimming. A later analysis reportedly identified an Asian-associated ancestry cluster as carrying fewer N-insertions than the roughly 670-donor mean.

The CDR3 runs to 15 residues. Per germline, CDR1 SGHDT and CDR2 YYEEEE. V was clipped by 0 bases and J by 7 bases; unmatched bases: 8. Comment on this clone: Its antigen is currently unknown.

Amplification used 60 Vbeta primers and 13 Jbeta primers. The repertoire was sequenced with immunoSEQ multiplex PCR; TCRdb's copy has only in-frame clones and lacks some. This repertoire shows about 150,000 clones, around 67% found once; its top ten account for approximately 1.6%. The receptor comes from a woman aged 18-29 years in good health and CMV-seronegative. The chain combines TRBV5-6 with TRBJ1-2; TRBD1 matches 8 bases. Sequencing used PBMCs. The CDR3 coding sequence is TGTGCCAGCAGCTTGGTGTCTCAGGGGGCGCGTGGCTACACCTTC. Translation: CASSLVSQGARGYTF.